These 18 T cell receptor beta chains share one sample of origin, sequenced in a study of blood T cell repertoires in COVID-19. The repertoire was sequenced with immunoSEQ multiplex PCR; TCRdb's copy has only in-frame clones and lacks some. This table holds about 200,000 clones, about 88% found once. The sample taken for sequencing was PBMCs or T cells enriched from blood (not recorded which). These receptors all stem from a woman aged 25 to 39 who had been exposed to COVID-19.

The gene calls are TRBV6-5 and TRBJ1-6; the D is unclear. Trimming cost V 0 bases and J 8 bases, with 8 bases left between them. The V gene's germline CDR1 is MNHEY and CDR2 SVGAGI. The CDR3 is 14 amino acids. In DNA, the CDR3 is TGTGCCAGCAGTTACTCCGGGTGGCATTCACCCCTCCACTTT. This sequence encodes CASSYSGWHSPLHF.

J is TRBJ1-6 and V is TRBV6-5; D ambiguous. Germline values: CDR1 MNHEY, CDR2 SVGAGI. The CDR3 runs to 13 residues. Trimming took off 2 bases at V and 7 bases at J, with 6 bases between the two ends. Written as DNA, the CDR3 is TGTGCCAGCAGTTACACAGCAAATTCACCCCTCCACTTT. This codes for CASSYTANSPLHF.

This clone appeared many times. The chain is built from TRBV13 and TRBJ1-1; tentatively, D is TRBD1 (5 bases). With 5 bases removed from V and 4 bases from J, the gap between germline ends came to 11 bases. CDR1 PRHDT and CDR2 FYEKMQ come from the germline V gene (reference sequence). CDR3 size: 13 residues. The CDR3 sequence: CASSLRGFTEAFF. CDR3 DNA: TGTGCCAGCAGCCTCCGGGGGTTCACTGAAGCTTTCTTT.

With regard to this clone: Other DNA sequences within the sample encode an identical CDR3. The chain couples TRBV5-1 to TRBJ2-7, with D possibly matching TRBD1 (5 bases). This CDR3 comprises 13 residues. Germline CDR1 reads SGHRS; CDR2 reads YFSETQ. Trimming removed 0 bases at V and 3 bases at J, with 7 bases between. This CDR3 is CASSLGQSYEQYF. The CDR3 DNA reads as TGCGCCAGCAGCTTGGGACAGAGCTACGAGCAGTACTTC.

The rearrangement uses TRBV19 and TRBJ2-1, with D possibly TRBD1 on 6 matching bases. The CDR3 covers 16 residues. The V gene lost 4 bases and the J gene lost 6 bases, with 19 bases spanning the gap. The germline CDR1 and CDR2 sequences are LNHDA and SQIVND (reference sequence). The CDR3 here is CASSTALGRGSNEQFF. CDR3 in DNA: TGTGCCAGTAGTACCGCTTTGGGCAGGGGATCCAATGAGCAGTTCTTC. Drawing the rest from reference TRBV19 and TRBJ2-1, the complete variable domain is DGGITQSPKYLFRKEGQNVTLSCEQNLNHDAMYWYRQDPGQGLRLIYYSQIVNDFQKGDIAEGYSVSREKKESFPLTVTSAQKNPTAFYLCASSTALGRGSNEQFFGPGTRLTVL.

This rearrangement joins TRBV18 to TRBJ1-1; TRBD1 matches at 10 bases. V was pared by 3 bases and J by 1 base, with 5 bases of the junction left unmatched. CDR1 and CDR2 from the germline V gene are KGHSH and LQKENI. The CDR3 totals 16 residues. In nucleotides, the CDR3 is TGTGCCAGCTCACCGCTCGGGACAGGGGCGAACACTGAAGCTTTCTTT. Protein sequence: CASSPLGTGANTEAFF. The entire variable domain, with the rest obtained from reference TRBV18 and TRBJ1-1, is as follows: NAGVMQNPRHLVRRRGQEARLRCSPMKGHSHVYWYRQLPEEGLKFMVYLQKENIIDESGMPKERFSAEFPKEGPSILRIQQVVRGDSAAYFCASSPLGTGANTEAFFGQGTRLTVV.

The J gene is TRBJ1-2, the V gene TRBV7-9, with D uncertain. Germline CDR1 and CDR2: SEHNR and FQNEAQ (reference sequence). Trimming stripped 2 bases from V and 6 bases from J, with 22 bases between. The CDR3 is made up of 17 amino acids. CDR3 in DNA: TGTGCCAGCAGCTTACGCCAGGCCGGCGCCTCCATTGATGGCTACACCTTC. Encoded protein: CASSLRQAGASIDGYTF.

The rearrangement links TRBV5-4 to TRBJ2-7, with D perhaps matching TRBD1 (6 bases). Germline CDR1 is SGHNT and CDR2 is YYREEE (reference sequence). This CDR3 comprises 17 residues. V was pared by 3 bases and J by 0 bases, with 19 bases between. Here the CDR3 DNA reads TGTGCCAGCAGCTCGGATGGGCAGGGGATGACCTCCTACGAGCAGTACTTC. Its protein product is CASSSDGQGMTSYEQYF. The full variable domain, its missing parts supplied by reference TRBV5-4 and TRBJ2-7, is ETGVTQSPTHLIKTRGQQVTLRCSSQSGHNTVSWYQQALGQGPQFIFQYYREEENGRGNFPPRFSGLQFPNYSSELNVNALELDDSALYLCASSSDGQGMTSYEQYFGPGTRLTVT.

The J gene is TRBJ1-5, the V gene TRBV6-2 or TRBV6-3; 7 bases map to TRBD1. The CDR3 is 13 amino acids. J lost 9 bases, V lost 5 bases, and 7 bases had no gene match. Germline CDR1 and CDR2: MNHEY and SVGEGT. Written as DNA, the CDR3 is TGTGCCAGCAGTCCCCAGGGGGTTCGGCCCCAGCATTTT. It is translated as CASSPQGVRPQHF.

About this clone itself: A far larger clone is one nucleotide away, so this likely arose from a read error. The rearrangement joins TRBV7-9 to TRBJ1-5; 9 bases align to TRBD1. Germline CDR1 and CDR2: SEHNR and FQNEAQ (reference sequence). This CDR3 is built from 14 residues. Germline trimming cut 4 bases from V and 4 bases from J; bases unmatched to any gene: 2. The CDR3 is CASSSGTGNQPQHF. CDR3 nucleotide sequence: TGTGCCAGCAGCTCCGGGACAGGGAATCAGCCCCAGCATTTT. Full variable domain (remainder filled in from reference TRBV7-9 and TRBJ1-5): DTGVSQNPRHKITKRGQNVTFRCDPISEHNRLYWYRQTLGQGPEFLTYFQNEAQLEKSRLLSDRFSAERPKGSFSTLEIQRTEQGDSAMYLCASSSGTGNQPQHFGDGTRLSIL.

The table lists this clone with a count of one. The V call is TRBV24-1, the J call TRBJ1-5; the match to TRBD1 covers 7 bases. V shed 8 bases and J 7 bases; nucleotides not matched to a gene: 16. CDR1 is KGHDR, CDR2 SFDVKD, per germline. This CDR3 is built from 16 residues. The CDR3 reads CATTSDRVAPWQPQHF. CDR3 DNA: TGTGCCACCACCAGCGACAGGGTTGCCCCGTGGCAGCCCCAGCATTTT.

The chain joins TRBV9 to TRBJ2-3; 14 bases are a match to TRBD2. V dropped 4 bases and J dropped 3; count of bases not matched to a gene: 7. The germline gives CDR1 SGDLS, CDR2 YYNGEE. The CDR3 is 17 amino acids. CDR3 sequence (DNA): TGTGCCAGCAGCCCCGGGACTAGCGGGGGCCGAACAGATACGCAGTATTTT. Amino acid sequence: CASSPGTSGGRTDTQYF. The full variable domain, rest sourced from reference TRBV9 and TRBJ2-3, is DSGVTQTPKHLITATGQRVTLRCSPRSGDLSVYWYQQSLDQGLQFLIQYYNGEERAKGNILERFSAQQFPDLHSELNLSSLELGDSALYFCASSPGTSGGRTDTQYFGPGTRLTVL.

The CDR3 reads CAMQTGKNTGELFF. The CDR3 DNA reads as TGTGCCATGCAGACAGGGAAGAACACCGGGGAGCTGTTTTTT. This chain links TRBV6-6 with TRBJ2-2, with 7 bases that match TRBD1. Per germline, CDR1 MNHNY and CDR2 SVGAGI (reference sequence). The CDR3 loop spans 14 amino acids. The V and J ends lost 10 bases and 1 base, in that order; junction bases with no gene match: 6.

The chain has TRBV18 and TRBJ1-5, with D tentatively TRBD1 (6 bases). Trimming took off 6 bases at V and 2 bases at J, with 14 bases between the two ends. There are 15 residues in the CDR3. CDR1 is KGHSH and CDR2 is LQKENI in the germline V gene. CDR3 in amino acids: CASSPPGAGNQPQHF. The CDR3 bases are TGTGCCAGCTCCCCCCCAGGGGCGGGCAATCAGCCCCAGCATTTT.

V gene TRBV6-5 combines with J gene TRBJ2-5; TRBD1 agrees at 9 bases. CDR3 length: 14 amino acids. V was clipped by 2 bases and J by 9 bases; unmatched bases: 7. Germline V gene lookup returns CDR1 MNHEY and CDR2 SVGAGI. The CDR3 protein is CASSYAGDRVSQYF. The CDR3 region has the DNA TGTGCCAGCAGTTACGCCGGGGACAGGGTGTCCCAGTACTTC.

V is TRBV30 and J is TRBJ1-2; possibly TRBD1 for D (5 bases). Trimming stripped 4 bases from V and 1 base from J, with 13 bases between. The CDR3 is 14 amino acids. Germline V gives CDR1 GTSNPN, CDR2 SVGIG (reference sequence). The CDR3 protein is CAWTWGGSNYGYTF. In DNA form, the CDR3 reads TGTGCCTGGACCTGGGGGGGTAGTAACTATGGCTACACCTTC.

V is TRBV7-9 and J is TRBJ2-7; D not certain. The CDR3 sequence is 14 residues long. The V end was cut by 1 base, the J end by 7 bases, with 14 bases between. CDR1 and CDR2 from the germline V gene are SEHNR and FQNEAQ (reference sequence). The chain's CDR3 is CASSLGRRIGEQYF. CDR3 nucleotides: TGTGCCAGCAGCTTAGGACGGAGAATTGGGGAGCAGTACTTC.

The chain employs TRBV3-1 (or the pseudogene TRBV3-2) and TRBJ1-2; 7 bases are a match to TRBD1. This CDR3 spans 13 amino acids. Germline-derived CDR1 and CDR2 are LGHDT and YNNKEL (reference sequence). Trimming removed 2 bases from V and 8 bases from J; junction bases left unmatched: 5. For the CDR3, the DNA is TGTGCCAGCAGCCAATCCGAGGGGGCCGGCTACACCTTC. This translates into CASSQSEGAGYTF.